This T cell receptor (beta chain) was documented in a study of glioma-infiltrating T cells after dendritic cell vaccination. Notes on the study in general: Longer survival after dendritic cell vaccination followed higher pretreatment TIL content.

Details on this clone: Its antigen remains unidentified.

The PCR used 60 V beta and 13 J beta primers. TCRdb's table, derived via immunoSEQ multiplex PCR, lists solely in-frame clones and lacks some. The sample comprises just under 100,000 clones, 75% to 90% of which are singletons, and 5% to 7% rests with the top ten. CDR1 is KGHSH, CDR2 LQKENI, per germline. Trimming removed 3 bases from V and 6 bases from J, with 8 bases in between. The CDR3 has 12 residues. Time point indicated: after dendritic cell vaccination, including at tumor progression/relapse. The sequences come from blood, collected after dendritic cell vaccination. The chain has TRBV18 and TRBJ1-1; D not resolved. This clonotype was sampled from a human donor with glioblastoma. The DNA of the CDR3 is TGTGCCAGCTCACCGAGTCTAGCTGAAGCTTTCTTT. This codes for CASSPSLAEAFF.